The 7 T cell receptor beta chains below come from one sample, sequenced in a study of patients and donors after allogeneic stem cell transplantation. TCRdb re-called the RT-PCR reads through MiXCR, storing one row per CDR3 protein. The sample yields about 230,000 distinct CDR3 sequences, roughly 14% seen once. Sequencing was carried out using blood, either unsorted or a sorted T cell fraction (not recorded which). Every receptor here comes from a human donor who was either an allogeneic HSCT recipient or a stem cell or donor lymphocyte infusion donor (not recorded which). It is not recorded whose cells these are; they may come from a transplant donor.

In this sample, this clonotype turned up a few times. The chain joins TRBV5-4 to TRBJ2-4, with 11 bases that match TRBD1. This CDR3 region has 13 residues. V lost 4 bases, J lost 7 bases, and 1 base stayed unmatched. CDR1 SGHNT and CDR2 YYREEE come from the germline V gene (reference sequence). CDR3 DNA: TGTGCCAGCAGCGGGGACAGGGGGAACATTCAGTACTTC. Translated, it gives CASSGDRGNIQYF.

This clonotype was observed once. The chain has TRBV9 and TRBJ2-1; D remains ambiguous. Deletions cut 3 bases from V and 10 bases from J, with 17 bases between. Germline V gives CDR1 SGDLS, CDR2 YYNGEE. The CDR3 spans 14 residues. CDR3 in DNA: TGTGCCAGCAGCGGGGCCGCTAGGGCACAGGAGCAGTTCTTC. Its translation is CASSGAARAQEQFF.

The chain uses TRBV30 and TRBJ1-2, with D possibly matching TRBD1 (6 bases). V was shortened by 6 bases and J by 4 bases, with 15 bases between the two germline ends. Germline CDR1 reads GTSNPN; CDR2 reads SVGIG (reference sequence). This CDR3 spans 13 amino acids. CDR3 sequence (DNA): TGTGCCTGCCTCCCTAAGACAGGCTATGGCTACACCTTC. Translating it yields CACLPKTGYGYTF.

This clonotype came up a few times. CDR3 bases: TGCGCCAGCAGCTTGCGACGGGTCACCGGGGAGCTGTTTTTT. This translates into CASSLRRVTGELFF. The rearrangement links TRBV5-1 to TRBJ2-2; D uncertain. CDR3 length: 14 amino acids. V dropped 1 base and J dropped 4 bases, with 8 bases sitting between them. Germline V gene data show CDR1 as SGHRS and CDR2 as YFSETQ.

The rearrangement uses TRBV7-9 and TRBJ1-2, with a tentative D call TRBD1 (5 bases). Trimming took off 3 bases at V and 4 bases at J, with 12 bases between the two ends. This CDR3 comprises 14 residues. Germline assignment: CDR1 SEHNR and CDR2 FQNEAQ (reference sequence). CDR3 region: CASSFQTEAYGYTF. CDR3 nucleotides: TGTGCCAGCAGCTTCCAGACAGAGGCCTATGGCTACACCTTC.

This clonotype showed up just a few times. The CDR3 spells CASSQEVRERETQYF. In nucleotides, the CDR3 is TGTGCCAGCAGCCAAGAGGTCCGGGAGCGAGAGACCCAGTACTTC. The chain links TRBV3-1 to TRBJ2-5; a possible D gene is TRBD2 (6 bases). The ends were cut back, 0 bases at V and 4 bases at J, with 12 bases in the middle. The germline gives CDR1 LGHDT, CDR2 YNNKEL (reference sequence). The CDR3 contains 15 residues.

This clonotype was seen only a few times. The chain employs TRBV16 and TRBJ1-5, with TRBD1 identical over 9 bases. Germline trimming cut 5 bases from V and 4 bases from J; bases unmatched to any gene: 3. CDR1 and CDR2 from the germline V gene are KGHSY and FQNENV. The CDR3 is 14 amino acids. CDR3: CASSIQGANQPQHF. CDR3 sequence (DNA): TGTGCCAGCAGCATACAGGGGGCGAATCAGCCCCAGCATTTT. The full variable domain, in which reference TRBV16 and TRBJ1-5 provide the parts outside the CDR3, is GEEVAQTPKHLVRGEGQKAKLYCAPIKGHSYVFWYQQVLKNEFKFLISFQNENVFDETGMPKERFSAKCLPNSPCSLEIQATKLEDSAVYFCASSIQGANQPQHFGDGTRLSIL.